Each of the 18 T cell receptor beta chains below was sequenced from the same sample in a study of blood T cells in healthy people across ages. Then a second PCR, running about 7 to 11 cycles, was carried out with a sample-barcoded 5' primer and a J-beta primer mix. TCRdb reanalysed the 5' RACE reads using MiXCR and keeps one entry per CDR3 protein. The sample lists approximately 1,000,000 distinct CDR3 sequences, more than 30% seen once, with around 14% in the top ten. The specimen was blood. These TCRs come from a man aged 18 to 29 in good health.

This clonotype came up a few times. The chain carries TRBV12-3 or TRBV12-4 and TRBJ2-3; D uncertain. The V end lost 10 bases, the J end lost 2 bases, and 10 bases lay between the germline ends. The CDR3 loop spans 12 amino acids. The CDR3: CATAAATDTQYF. CDR3 bases: TGTGCCACCGCGGCGGCCACAGATACGCAGTATTTT.

Concerning this clonotype itself: The junction and the germline gene differ at one end; a read error may be behind it. The chain joins TRBV20-1 to TRBJ2-3; D not certain. Germline values: CDR1 DFQATT, CDR2 SNEGSKA (reference sequence). The CDR3 covers 11 residues. The DNA for the CDR3 is TGCAGTGCTAGAGAAACAGATACGCGGTATTTT. Translating gives CSARETDTRYF.

V and J are TRBV4-3 and TRBJ1-6, with D tentatively TRBD1 (6 bases). The CDR3 is 14 residues long. The V gene's germline CDR1 is LGHNA and CDR2 YSLEER. Trimming shortened V by 2 bases and J by 10 bases, and 12 bases separated the two germline ends. CDR3 residues: CASSQIRGGSPLHF. The CDR3 DNA follows: TGCGCCAGCAGCCAAATACGGGGGGGCTCACCCCTCCACTTT.

This clonotype showed up just a few times. The rearrangement joins TRBV7-6 to TRBJ2-3; D is unresolved. V lost 2 bases, J lost 2 bases, and 8 bases lay in between. Germline CDR1 reads SGHVS; CDR2 reads FNYEAQ. The CDR3 spans 14 residues. This chain's CDR3 is CASSLSSFTDTQYF. In DNA, the CDR3 is TGTGCCAGCAGCTTAAGTTCTTTCACAGATACGCAGTATTTT.

The chain employs TRBV7-9 and TRBJ2-1; 9 nucleotides align to TRBD1. CDR1 SEHNR and CDR2 FQNEAQ come from the germline V gene (reference sequence). The CDR3 contains 15 residues. With V trimmed by 4 bases and J by 10 bases, 11 bases remained unmatched. CDR3: CASSSSTGGRVEQFF. Written as DNA, the CDR3 is TGTGCCAGCAGCTCTTCGACAGGGGGGAGGGTGGAGCAGTTCTTC.

The CDR3, as DNA: TGCAGTGCTCTAAAGATGACGGATGGCTACACCTTC. It is translated as CSALKMTDGYTF. This chain links TRBV20-1 with TRBJ1-2; D is unresolved. The length of the CDR3 is 12 residues. V lost 5 bases, J lost 6 bases, and 13 bases lay in between. CDR1 DFQATT and CDR2 SNEGSKA come from the germline V gene (reference sequence).

In DNA, the CDR3 is TGCAGTGCTAGAGATCACGGTAGTCACTATGAGCAGTTCTTC. It encodes CSARDHGSHYEQFF. The gene calls are TRBV20-1 and TRBJ2-1, with no clear D. Deletions cut 0 bases from V and 8 bases from J, with 14 bases between. This CDR3 is built from 14 residues. The V gene's germline CDR1 is DFQATT and CDR2 SNEGSKA (reference sequence).

This clonotype came up a few times. This chain joins TRBV7-6 and TRBJ2-1; tentatively, D is TRBD1 (6 bases). In germline, CDR1 is SGHVS, CDR2 FNYEAQ. This CDR3 region has 15 residues. The V end lost 5 bases, the J end lost 1 base, and 12 bases lay between the germline ends. The CDR3 reads CASSPYRESYNEQFF. The DNA for the CDR3 is TGTGCCAGCAGCCCCTACAGGGAATCCTACAATGAGCAGTTCTTC.

This sequence joins TRBV5-6 and TRBJ2-2; the D gene is possibly TRBD1 (6 bases). Germline V gene data show CDR1 as SGHDT and CDR2 as YYEEEE. The CDR3 consists of 14 residues. V dropped 4 bases and J dropped 7 bases, with 14 bases sitting between them. This chain's CDR3 is CASSVGTNLGELFF. Here the CDR3 DNA reads TGTGCCAGCAGCGTCGGGACAAACCTCGGGGAGCTGTTTTTT.

The genes are TRBV12-3 or TRBV12-4 and TRBJ1-3; D is ambiguous. The ends were cut back, 3 bases at V and 2 bases at J, with 5 bases in the middle. CDR3 length equals 13 residues. The CDR3 loop reads CASSFAPGNTIYF. The CDR3 region has the DNA TGTGCCAGCAGTTTTGCCCCTGGAAACACCATATATTTT.

This clonotype showed up just a few times. This rearrangement joins TRBV27 to TRBJ2-1; weak D call: TRBD1 (6 bases). V lost 6 bases and J 7 bases, leaving 34 bases between the germline ends. Germline V gene lookup returns CDR1 MNHEY and CDR2 SMNVEV (reference sequence). The CDR3 length is 20 residues. The CDR3 loop is CASRPPLGALQGFRVNEQFF. The DNA of the CDR3 is TGTGCCAGCAGGCCCCCTCTAGGGGCGTTACAGGGTTTTAGGGTAAATGAGCAGTTCTTC.

The V call is TRBV2, the J call TRBJ1-6; 10 bases map to TRBD1. CDR1 SNHLY and CDR2 FYNNEI come from the germline V gene. The CDR3 is made up of 13 amino acids. J lost 10 bases, V lost 6 bases, and 3 bases had no gene match. The CDR3 nucleotides are TGTGCCAGCAGAGGACAGGGGGTCTCACCCCTCCACTTT. Translated: CASRGQGVSPLHF.

In its sample, this clonotype was seen a few times. The chain has TRBV14 and TRBJ2-3; D possibly corresponds to TRBD1 (6 bases). Per the germline V gene, CDR1 is SGHDN and CDR2 is FVKESK. CDR3 size: 16 residues. Trimming shortened V by 4 bases and J by 0 bases, and 14 bases separated the two germline ends. The DNA for the CDR3 is TGTGCCAGCAGCCGCGCCAGGGGACCCAGCACAGATACGCAGTATTTT. Amino acids: CASSRARGPSTDTQYF.

The chain couples TRBV15 to TRBJ2-1; TRBD2 might be the D (6 bases). Germline V gene sequence: CDR1 LNHNV, CDR2 YYDKDF (reference sequence). Trimming cost V 3 bases and J 9 bases, with 15 bases left between them. The CDR3 has 14 residues. CDR3 DNA sequence: TGTGCCACCAGCAGCCGTGCGTTCGGGAGTGAGCAGTTCTTC. This sequence encodes CATSSRAFGSEQFF.

The genes are TRBV7-9 and TRBJ2-7; 9 bases are shared with TRBD2. The germline CDR1 and CDR2 sequences are SEHNR and FQNEAQ (reference sequence). Trimming at V came to 4 bases and at J to 2 bases, leaving 3 bases not matched to a gene. The CDR3 contains 14 residues. In DNA form, the CDR3 reads TGTGCCAGCAGCTCGACTAGCGGAACCTACGAGCAGTACTTC. Protein product: CASSSTSGTYEQYF.

This clonotype showed up just a few times. The CDR3 protein is CASLLVPSTRETRNYGYTF. For the CDR3, the DNA is TGCGCCAGCCTGCTGGTCCCATCGACCCGGGAGACGCGTAACTATGGCTACACCTTC. The chain couples TRBV5-1 to TRBJ1-2; D gene ambiguous. The ends were cut back, 7 bases at V and 1 base at J, with 29 bases in the middle. The CDR3 totals 19 residues. Germline assignment: CDR1 SGHRS and CDR2 YFSETQ.

The table lists this clonotype with a few counts. V gene TRBV9 combines with J gene TRBJ2-7; no clear D. V was shortened by 3 bases and J by 7 bases, with 11 bases between the two germline ends. Germline values: CDR1 SGDLS, CDR2 YYNGEE. The CDR3 is 12 amino acids. This chain's CDR3 is CASSGTNNEQYF. The CDR3 DNA follows: TGTGCCAGCAGCGGAACGAACAATGAGCAGTACTTC.

This clonotype was detected ten times or more. The chain carries TRBV10-3 and TRBJ2-3; D gene uncertain. This CDR3 spans 14 amino acids. V gave up 8 bases and J gave up 0 bases, with 12 bases separating them. CDR1 and CDR2 (germline): ENHRY, SYGVKD. The CDR3 sequence: CAIEDSRSTDTQYF. The CDR3 DNA sequence: TGTGCCATCGAAGACTCCCGTAGCACAGATACGCAGTATTTT.